The 19 T cell receptor beta chains presented below share a single source sample, sequenced in a study of cytomegalovirus exposure and HLA in healthy donors. Vbeta (60) and Jbeta (13) primers were used in the PCR. Sequencing was performed with immunoSEQ multiplex PCR; in TCRdb, only in-frame clones are kept and a portion is missing. The sample includes nearly 110,000 clones, around 71% seen only once; the top ten take about 0.84%. Sequencing was performed on PBMCs. Receptors were obtained from a boy between 10 and 17 years old in good health and CMV-seronegative.

The chain links TRBV7-2 to TRBJ1-2, with 7 bases fitting TRBD1. Germline CDR1 reads SGHTA; CDR2 reads FQGNSA. This CDR3 region has 18 residues. Trimming cost V 4 bases and J 8 bases; bases outside gene matches: 22. In DNA form, the CDR3 reads TGTGCCAGCAGCTCCCTCCGAAGACAGGGCCAATGGCATCGAGGCTACACCTTC. This codes for CASSSLRRQGQWHRGYTF. Supplemented by reference TRBV7-2 and TRBJ1-2, the full variable domain reads GAGVSQSPSNKVTEKGKDVELRCDPISGHTALYWYRQSLGQGLEFLIYFQGNSAPDKSGLPSDRFSAERTGGSVSTLTIQRTQQEDSAVYLCASSSLRRQGQWHRGYTFGSGTRLTVV.

This chain uses TRBV25-1 with TRBJ1-3; unclear D gene. Germline CDR1 and CDR2: MGHDK and SYGVNS. The CDR3 is 11 amino acids. With 5 bases removed from V and 3 bases from J, the gap between germline ends came to 2 bases. CDR3 in amino acids: CASSYGNTIYF. DNA of the CDR3: TGTGCCAGCAGTTATGGAAACACCATATATTTT.

This clone was seen a few times. This chain connects TRBV27 to TRBJ1-1, with 7 bases identical to TRBD1. Germline CDR1 MNHEY, CDR2 SMNVEV (reference sequence). The V segment lost 6 bases and the J segment 6 bases; nucleotides outside the gene matches: 13. The CDR3 has 15 residues. CDR3 in amino acids: CASRPQQGRVAEAFF. CDR3 DNA: TGTGCCAGCAGGCCGCAACAGGGGCGGGTGGCTGAAGCTTTCTTT.

This clone was seen a few times. The chain has TRBV2 and TRBJ2-2; D perhaps matches TRBD1 (5 bases). Trimming removed 9 bases from V and 1 base from J, with 12 bases in between. Germline assignment: CDR1 SNHLY and CDR2 FYNNEI. The CDR3 totals 14 residues. This CDR3 is CASGRDRNTGELFF. CDR3 sequence (DNA): TGTGCCAGTGGGCGAGACAGGAACACCGGGGAGCTGTTTTTT.

The chain combines TRBV14 with TRBJ2-1; D remains ambiguous. V was clipped by 4 bases and J by 11 bases, with 21 bases between them. The CDR3 covers 15 residues. The germline CDR1 and CDR2 sequences are SGHDN and FVKESK. The CDR3 bases are TGTGCCAGCAGCCCGAACCTTCAGGTTAGATCGAAGCAGTTCTTC. This encodes CASSPNLQVRSKQFF. The complete variable domain, with remaining parts taken from reference TRBV14 and TRBJ2-1, reads EAGVTQFPSHSVIEKGQTVTLRCDPISGHDNLYWYRRVMGKEIKFLLHFVKESKQDESGMPNNRFLAERTGGTYSTLKVQPAELEDSGVYFCASSPNLQVRSKQFFGPGTRLTVL.

The chain joins TRBV19 to TRBJ1-3, with 7 bases identical to TRBD1. Per the germline V gene, CDR1 is LNHDA and CDR2 is SQIVND (reference sequence). The CDR3 is 14 amino acids. With V trimmed by 7 bases and J by 0 bases, 3 bases remained unmatched. The CDR3 sequence: CASIPGGSGNTIYF. In DNA, the CDR3 is TGTGCCAGTATCCCAGGGGGCTCTGGAAACACCATATATTTT.

A few counts support this clone. The rearrangement links TRBV15 to TRBJ2-6, with unresolved D. This CDR3 has 15 amino acids. The V gene lost 0 bases and the J gene lost 1 base, with 4 bases spanning the gap. The germline V gene encodes CDR1 LNHNV and CDR2 YYDKDF (reference sequence). The CDR3 is CATSRETSGANVLTF. The CDR3 bases are TGTGCCACCAGCAGAGAGACATCTGGGGCCAACGTCCTGACTTTC.

This chain links TRBV19 with TRBJ1-5; 7 bases agree with TRBD1. The CDR3 length is 13 residues. The V segment lost 8 bases and the J segment 9 bases; nucleotides outside the gene matches: 10. Germline CDR1 is LNHDA and CDR2 is SQIVND (reference sequence). This CDR3 is CASRWQGGPPQHF. The DNA of the CDR3 is TGTGCCAGTCGATGGCAGGGGGGTCCGCCCCAGCATTTT.

The rearrangement joins TRBV5-1 to TRBJ1-2, with 10 bases identical to TRBD1. Trimming took 0 bases from V and 6 from J; bases not matched to a gene: 5. This CDR3 is built from 15 residues. The germline CDR1 and CDR2 sequences are SGHRS and YFSETQ. This CDR3 reads CASSLAGQGLDGYTF. CDR3 coding DNA: TGCGCCAGCAGCTTGGCGGGACAGGGGTTGGATGGCTACACCTTC.

The CDR3 DNA is TGTGCCAGCAGCTTGGTGACTAGCGAGCGTTCGACCCAGTACTTC. The encoded protein is CASSLVTSERSTQYF. V gene TRBV5-6 combines with J gene TRBJ2-5, with TRBD2 identical over 8 bases. The length of the CDR3 is 15 residues. Germline V gives CDR1 SGHDT, CDR2 YYEEEE. Germline trimming cut 0 bases from V and 7 bases from J; bases unmatched to any gene: 8.

The genes are TRBV6-5 and TRBJ2-7, with a weak D call TRBD1 (6 bases). The length of the CDR3 is 14 residues. Germline values: CDR1 MNHEY, CDR2 SVGAGI. Trimming removed 5 bases from V and 6 bases from J, with 17 bases in between. CDR3 loop: CASSRRNRAREQYF. DNA for the CDR3: TGTGCCAGCAGTAGGAGAAACAGGGCTCGCGAGCAGTACTTC.

This clone was observed once. This rearrangement joins TRBV29-1 to TRBJ2-5, with D possibly matching TRBD1 (5 bases). The CDR3 loop spans 12 amino acids. CDR1 is SQVTM, CDR2 ANQGSEA, per germline. With 2 bases removed from V and 4 bases from J, the gap between germline ends came to 8 bases. CDR3 sequence: CSVEPGSETQYF. CDR3 sequence (DNA): TGCAGCGTTGAACCAGGGTCAGAGACCCAGTACTTC.

V is TRBV7-2 and J is TRBJ2-7, with D unclear. Per the germline V gene, CDR1 is SGHTA and CDR2 is FQGNSA. Trimming took off 4 bases at V and 4 bases at J, with 17 bases between the two ends. CDR3 size: 15 residues. The CDR3 DNA follows: TGTGCCAGCAGCTCGCGCCGGAGTGGAGTTTACGAGCAGTACTTC. It translates to CASSSRRSGVYEQYF.

For this clone: This same CDR3 is encoded by further DNA sequences in the sample. V is TRBV6-1 and J is TRBJ2-7, with 10 bases lining up with TRBD2. The germline CDR1 and CDR2 sequences are MNHNS and SASEGT. The CDR3 consists of 15 residues. V lost 1 base to trimming and J lost 0 bases; unmatched junction nucleotides: 0. CDR3: CASSEGTSGSYEQYF. In DNA, the CDR3 is TGTGCCAGCAGTGAAGGGACTAGCGGCTCCTACGAGCAGTACTTC.

DNA of the CDR3: TGCGCCAGCAGCCTGACTAGCGGGAGTTACGAGCAGTACTTC. As protein: CASSLTSGSYEQYF. The chain is built from TRBV5-1 and TRBJ2-7, with 12 bases aligning to TRBD2. This CDR3 spans 14 amino acids. V lost 4 bases and J lost 4; bases outside the gene matches: 3. The germline V gene has CDR1 SGHRS and CDR2 YFSETQ.

The gene calls are TRBV7-2 and TRBJ1-1, with 8 positions matching TRBD1. V lost 4 bases, J lost 0 bases, and 4 bases stayed unmatched. The CDR3 runs 15 residues. Germline V gene sequence: CDR1 SGHTA, CDR2 FQGNSA. The CDR3 bases are TGTGCCAGCAGCTCCCGGACAGGGATGAACACTGAAGCTTTCTTT. Translating gives CASSSRTGMNTEAFF.

The J gene is TRBJ1-5, the V gene TRBV5-1, with TRBD1 matching over 8 bases. This CDR3 has 14 amino acids. Germline CDR1 SGHRS, CDR2 YFSETQ. With 2 bases clipped from V and 6 bases from J, the junction kept 4 bases outside the gene matches. This CDR3 reads CASSLTTGGQPQHF. The CDR3 DNA is TGCGCCAGCAGCTTAACAACAGGGGGTCAGCCCCAGCATTTT.

This clone was counted between two and nine times. The J gene is TRBJ1-5, the V gene TRBV5-1, with 9 bases fitting TRBD1. V was clipped by 4 bases and J by 5 bases; unmatched bases: 4. Germline V gives CDR1 SGHRS, CDR2 YFSETQ. The CDR3 sequence is 14 residues long. For the CDR3, the DNA is TGCGCCAGCAGCCCTACAGGGGGCGATCAGCCCCAGCATTTT. Amino acids: CASSPTGGDQPQHF.

The rearrangement joins TRBV7-9 to TRBJ2-7, with a tentative D call TRBD1 (5 bases). CDR1 and CDR2 from the germline V gene are SEHNR and FQNEAQ (reference sequence). The V end was cut by 5 bases, the J end by 3 bases, with 11 bases between. The CDR3 extends over 13 amino acids. The CDR3 reads CASSVDTYYEQYF. The DNA of the CDR3 is TGTGCCAGCAGCGTGGACACCTACTACGAGCAGTACTTC. The whole variable domain, filled in from reference TRBV7-9 and TRBJ2-7, reads DTGVSQNPRHKITKRGQNVTFRCDPISEHNRLYWYRQTLGQGPEFLTYFQNEAQLEKSRLLSDRFSAERPKGSFSTLEIQRTEQGDSAMYLCASSVDTYYEQYFGPGTRLTVT.